These 5 T cell receptor beta chains share one sample of origin, sequenced in a study of naive and memory T cell subsets. An oligonucleotide containing a UMI was ligated to the 3' end of TCR cDNA. Four PCR rounds used nested alpha and beta constant region primers plus the SP2 primer. TCRdb fed the 5' RACE reads into MiXCR, producing one record per CDR3 protein. The table has roughly 60,000 distinct CDR3 sequences, around 7.3% seen once. The origin of the receptors is a male donor in good health.

J is TRBJ2-3 and V is TRBV10-3; D is uncertain. There are 17 residues in the CDR3. V lost 4 bases and J 6 bases, leaving 23 bases between the germline ends. Germline V gene sequence: CDR1 ENHRY, CDR2 SYGVKD. CDR3 nucleotides: TGTGCCATCAGTGGAGTGGGTATGGGCATCGGGTCGGATACGCAGTATTTT. Protein: CAISGVGMGIGSDTQYF.

The V call is TRBV12-3 or TRBV12-4, the J call TRBJ2-7; tentatively, D is TRBD2 (5 bases). The CDR3 runs 12 residues. The germline V and J ends were trimmed by 6 bases and 10 bases, with 16 bases remaining between them. The DNA for the CDR3 is TGTGCCAGCAGCTACCAAGACGGGATTCAGTACTTC. Protein: CASSYQDGIQYF.

This clonotype is classed as medium-sized. The V gene is TRBV12-3 or TRBV12-4, the J gene TRBJ1-1; D is undetermined. CDR3 length: 14 amino acids. Deletions cut 5 bases from V and 1 base from J, with 11 bases between. CDR3 coding DNA: TGTGCCAGCAGTCCCCTCCCGGGGAACACTGAAGCTTTCTTT. Protein product: CASSPLPGNTEAFF.

This clonotype occurred many times. V gene TRBV2 combines with J gene TRBJ2-7; D not certain. From germline, CDR1 is SNHLY and CDR2 FYNNEI. V was cut by 8 bases and J by 0 bases, with 8 bases left in between. This CDR3 is 12 amino acids long. The CDR3 loop reads CASGPYSYEQYF. The DNA of the CDR3 is TGTGCCAGCGGCCCCTACTCCTACGAGCAGTACTTC.

This clonotype was picked up a small number of times. V gene TRBV20-1 combines with J gene TRBJ2-7; no definite D call. Trimming removed 5 bases at V and 0 bases at J, with 17 bases between. The germline gives CDR1 DFQATT, CDR2 SNEGSKA (reference sequence). This CDR3 has 15 residues. The CDR3 DNA follows: TGCAGTGCTCGTCCGGTCCGGCTAGACTCCTACGAGCAGTACTTC. It encodes CSARPVRLDSYEQYF.